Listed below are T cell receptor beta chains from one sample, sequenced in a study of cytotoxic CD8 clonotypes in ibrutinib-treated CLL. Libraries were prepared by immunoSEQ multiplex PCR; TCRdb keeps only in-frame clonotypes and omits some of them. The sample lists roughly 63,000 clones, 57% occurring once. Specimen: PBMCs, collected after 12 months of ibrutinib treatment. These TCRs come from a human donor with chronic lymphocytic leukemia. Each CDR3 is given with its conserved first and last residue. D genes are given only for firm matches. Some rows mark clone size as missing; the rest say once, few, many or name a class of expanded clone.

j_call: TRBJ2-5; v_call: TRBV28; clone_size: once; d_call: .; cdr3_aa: CASSSFRGETQYF; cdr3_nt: TGTGCCAGCAGTTCATTTCGGGGGGAGACCCAGTACTTC
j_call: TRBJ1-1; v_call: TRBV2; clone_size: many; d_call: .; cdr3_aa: CASSFREGTNFEAFF; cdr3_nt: TGTGCCAGCAGCTTTAGAGAGGGGACCAATTTTGAAGCTTTCTTT
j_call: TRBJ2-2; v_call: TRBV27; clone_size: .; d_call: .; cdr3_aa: CASSFVRTANTGELFF; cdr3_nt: TGTGCCAGCAGTTTTGTAAGGACAGCGAACACCGGGGAGCTGTTTTTT
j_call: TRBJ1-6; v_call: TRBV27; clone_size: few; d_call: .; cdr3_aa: CASRRTGSPLHF; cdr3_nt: TGTGCCAGCCGGCGCACAGGGTCACCCCTCCACTTT
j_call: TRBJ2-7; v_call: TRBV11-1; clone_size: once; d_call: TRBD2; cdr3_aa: CASSTLGLAGYEQYF; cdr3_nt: TGTGCCAGCAGCACCCTGGGACTAGCGGGCTACGAGCAGTACTTC
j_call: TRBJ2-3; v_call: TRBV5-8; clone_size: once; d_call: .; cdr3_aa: CASSPFGGTDTQYF; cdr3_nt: TGTGCCAGCAGCCCCTTTGGCGGCACAGATACGCAGTATTTT
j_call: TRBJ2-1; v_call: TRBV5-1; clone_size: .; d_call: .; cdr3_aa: CASSGGVAPYNEQFF; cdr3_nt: TGCGCCAGCAGCGGTGGAGTAGCGCCCTACAATGAGCAGTTCTTC
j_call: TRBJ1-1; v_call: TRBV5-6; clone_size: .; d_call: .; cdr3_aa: CASSPLRGPGGNKPEAFF; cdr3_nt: TGTGCCAGCAGCCCGTTACGGGGGCCTGGGGGTAATAAGCCTGAAGCTTTCTTT
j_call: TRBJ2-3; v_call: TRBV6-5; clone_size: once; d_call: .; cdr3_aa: CASSYSTGPGTDTQYF; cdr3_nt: TGTGCCAGCAGTTACTCCACGGGGCCAGGCACAGATACGCAGTATTTT
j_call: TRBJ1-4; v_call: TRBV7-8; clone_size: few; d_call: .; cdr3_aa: CASSLPWEKLFF; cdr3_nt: TGTGCCAGCAGCTTACCCTGGGAAAAACTGTTTTTT
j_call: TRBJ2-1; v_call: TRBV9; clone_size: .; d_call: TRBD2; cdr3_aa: CASSVVASGRDNEQFF; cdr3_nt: TGTGCCAGCAGCGTAGTCGCTAGCGGGAGGGACAATGAGCAGTTCTTC
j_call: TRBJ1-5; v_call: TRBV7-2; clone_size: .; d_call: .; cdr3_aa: CASSLGAYSYQPQHF; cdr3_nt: TGTGCCAGCAGCTTAGGGGCCTACAGTTATCAGCCCCAGCATTTT
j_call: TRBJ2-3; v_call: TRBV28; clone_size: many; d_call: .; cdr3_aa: CASSLGGTGQYF; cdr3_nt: TGTGCCAGCAGTTTAGGGGGAACGGGGCAGTATTTT
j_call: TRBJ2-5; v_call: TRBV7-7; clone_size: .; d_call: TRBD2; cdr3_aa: CASSPSGGEETQYF; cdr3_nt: TGTGCCAGCAGCCCTAGCGGGGGGGAAGAGACCCAGTACTTC
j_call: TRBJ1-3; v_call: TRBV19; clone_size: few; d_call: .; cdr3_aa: CASGRQANSGNTIYF; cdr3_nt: TGTGCCAGTGGAAGACAGGCAAACTCTGGAAACACCATATATTTT
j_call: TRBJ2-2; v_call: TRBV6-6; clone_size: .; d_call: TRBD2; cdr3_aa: CASSTSGRPTGELFF; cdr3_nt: TGTGCCAGCAGTACTAGCGGGAGGCCCACCGGGGAGCTGTTTTTT
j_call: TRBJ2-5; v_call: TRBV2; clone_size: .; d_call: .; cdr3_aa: CASSREFQETQYF; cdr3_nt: TGTGCCAGCAGTAGGGAGTTCCAAGAGACCCAGTACTTC
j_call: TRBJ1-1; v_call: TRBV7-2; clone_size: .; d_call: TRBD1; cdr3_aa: CASRLDGTVQNTEAFF; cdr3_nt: TGTGCCAGCAGACTAGACGGGACAGTACAGAACACTGAAGCTTTCTTT
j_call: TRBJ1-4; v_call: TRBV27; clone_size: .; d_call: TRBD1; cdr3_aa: CASSRFGDREPGEKLFF; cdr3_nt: TGTGCCAGCAGTCGTTTTGGGGACAGGGAACCAGGTGAAAAACTGTTTTTT
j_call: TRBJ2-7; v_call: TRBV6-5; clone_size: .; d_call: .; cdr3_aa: CASSDRPAYEQYF; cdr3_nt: TGTGCCAGCAGTGACAGGCCTGCTTACGAGCAGTACTTC
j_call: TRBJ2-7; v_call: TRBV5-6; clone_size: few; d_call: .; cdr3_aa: CASSFGKGKEQYF; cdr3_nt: TGTGCCAGCAGCTTTGGTAAAGGGAAAGAGCAGTACTTC
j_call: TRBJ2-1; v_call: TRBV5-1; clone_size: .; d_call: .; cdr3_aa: CASSLGSRYEQFF; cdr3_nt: TGCGCCAGCAGCTTGGGGTCAAGGTATGAGCAGTTCTTC
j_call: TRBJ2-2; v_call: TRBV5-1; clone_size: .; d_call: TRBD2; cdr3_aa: CASSHRTSGSNTGELFF; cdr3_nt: TGCGCCAGCAGCCACCGGACTAGCGGGAGCAACACCGGGGAGCTGTTTTTT
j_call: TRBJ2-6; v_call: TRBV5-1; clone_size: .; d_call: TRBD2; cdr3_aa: CASSSAVLAGVVLTF; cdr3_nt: TGCGCCAGCAGCTCCGCCGTACTAGCGGGGGTCGTCCTGACTTTC
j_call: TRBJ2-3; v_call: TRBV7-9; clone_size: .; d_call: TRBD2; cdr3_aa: CASSLVRGAGLASDTQYF; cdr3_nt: TGTGCCAGCAGCTTAGTAAGGGGGGCGGGACTAGCCTCCGATACGCAGTATTTT
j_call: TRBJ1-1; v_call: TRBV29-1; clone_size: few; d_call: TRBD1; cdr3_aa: CSVTHGQGPFNEAFF; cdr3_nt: TGCAGCGTTACCCACGGACAGGGACCCTTTAACGAAGCTTTCTTT
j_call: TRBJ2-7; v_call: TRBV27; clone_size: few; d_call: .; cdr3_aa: CASSPRLTASYEQYF; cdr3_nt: TGTGCCAGCAGTCCCCGACTGACGGCAAGCTACGAGCAGTACTTC
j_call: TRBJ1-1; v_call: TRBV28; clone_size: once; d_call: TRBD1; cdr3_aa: CASSSWTGNTEAFF; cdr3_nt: TGTGCCAGCAGTTCGTGGACAGGGAACACTGAAGCTTTCTTT
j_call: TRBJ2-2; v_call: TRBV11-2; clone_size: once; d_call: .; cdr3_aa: CASSLASTGELFF; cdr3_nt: TGTGCCAGCAGCTTAGCCAGCACCGGGGAGCTGTTTTTT
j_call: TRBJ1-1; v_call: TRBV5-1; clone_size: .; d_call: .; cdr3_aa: CASSIDGLRTEAFF; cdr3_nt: TGCGCCAGCAGTATAGATGGGTTGCGTACTGAAGCTTTCTTT
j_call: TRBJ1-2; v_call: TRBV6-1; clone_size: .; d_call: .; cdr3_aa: CASSERLYGYTF; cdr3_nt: TGTGCCAGCAGTGAACGCCTCTATGGCTACACCTTC